Each of the 16 T cell receptor beta chains below was sequenced from the same sample in a study of T cell repertoires in cytomegalovirus infection. These TCRs' antigens remain unknown. Each CDR3 protein gets one entry after TCRdb re-called the reads with MiXCR. This repertoire shows roughly 110,000 distinct CDR3 sequences, about 30% found once; its top ten account for approximately 41%. The specimen was CD8+ T cells from cultured PBMCs, collected from culture after CMV antigen stimulation. The origin of the receptors is a human donor in good health (CMV status not recorded). Some clones in this sample may be carry-over from other donors' samples.

At least ten counts were recorded for this clonotype. This chain uses TRBV19 with TRBJ2-1; D possibly uses TRBD1 or TRBD2 (5 bases each). The CDR3 has 14 residues. The ends were cut back, 7 bases at V and 8 bases at J, with 18 bases in the middle. CDR1 LNHDA and CDR2 SQIVND come from the germline V gene (reference sequence). The CDR3 region is CASNSGRGGHEQFF. The DNA for the CDR3 is TGTGCCAGTAATTCGGGACGGGGCGGTCATGAGCAGTTCTTC.

Regarding this clonotype: The junction differs from germline at one of its ends, possibly a read error. The chain joins TRBV11-2 to TRBJ2-7; TRBD1 aligns across 7 bases. The CDR3 is made up of 17 amino acids. Germline assignment: CDR1 SGHAT and CDR2 FQNNGV. The CDR3 spells CASSLDLTGQLTYEQYF. In nucleotides, the CDR3 is TGTGCCAGCAGCCTAGATCTGACGGGACAGCTTACCTACGAGCAGTACTTC.

This clonotype was counted only a few times. V and J are TRBV19 and TRBJ2-1; D tentatively fits TRBD1 or TRBD2 (5 bases each). This CDR3 comprises 14 residues. Trimming removed 1 base from V and 5 bases from J, with 9 bases in between. CDR1 and CDR2 (germline): LNHDA, SQIVND (reference sequence). CDR3 sequence: CASSIGGTDNEQFF. In DNA form, the CDR3 reads TGTGCCAGTAGTATAGGGGGGACCGACAATGAGCAGTTCTTC.

V usage is TRBV6-2 or TRBV6-3 and J usage is TRBJ2-3; TRBD1 matches 9 bases. Trimming took 9 bases from V and 1 from J; bases not matched to a gene: 11. Germline assignment: CDR1 MNHEY and CDR2 SVGEGT. The length of the CDR3 is 16 residues. The CDR3 DNA sequence: TGTGCCAGTGACGAAAACCGGGACAGGGGCACAGATACGCAGTATTTT. Amino acid sequence: CASDENRDRGTDTQYF.

Ten or more counts support this clonotype. This chain joins TRBV9 and TRBJ2-2; TRBD2 matches at 7 bases. V trimming: 4 bases; J trimming: 4 bases; junction bases outside the gene matches: 10. The CDR3 runs 16 residues. Germline-derived CDR1 and CDR2 are SGDLS and YYNGEE. Here the CDR3 reads CASSPGRASGTGELFF. Here the CDR3 DNA reads TGTGCCAGCAGCCCTGGGAGGGCGTCGGGCACCGGGGAGCTGTTTTTT.

The sample holds a few counts of this clonotype. The chain joins TRBV7-9 to TRBJ2-1; 12 bases match TRBD1. CDR1 and CDR2 (germline): SEHNR, FQNEAQ (reference sequence). The CDR3 runs 13 residues. The CDR3 protein is CATGTGGWNEQFF. CDR3 DNA sequence: TGTGCAACCGGGACAGGGGGCTGGAATGAGCAGTTCTTC. Full variable domain (missing parts from reference TRBV7-9 and TRBJ2-1): DTGVSQNPRHKITKRGQNVTFRCDPISEHNRLYWYRQTLGQGPEFLTYFQNEAQLEKSRLLSDRFSAERPKGSFSTLEIQRTEQGDSAMYLCATGTGGWNEQFFGPGTRLTVL.

This clonotype was recorded a few times. This sequence joins TRBV7-8 and TRBJ1-5; perhaps TRBD1 as D (6 bases). Germline V CDR1 and CDR2: SGHVS, FQNEAQ. The V and J ends lost 4 bases and 12 bases respectively, with 16 bases between them. This CDR3 contains 13 residues. The CDR3 nucleotides are TGTGCCAGCAGCTCGCCGGGACAAGGCATCCAGCATTTT. Protein sequence: CASSSPGQGIQHF.

In its sample, this clonotype was seen many times. The genes are TRBV12-3 or TRBV12-4 and TRBJ1-5; 8 positions match TRBD1. With 6 bases clipped from V and 1 base from J, the junction kept 11 bases outside the gene matches. The CDR3 extends over 17 amino acids. CDR3 amino acids: CASSSPRQGHSNQPQHF. CDR3 coding DNA: TGTGCCAGCAGCTCGCCCCGACAGGGGCACAGCAATCAGCCCCAGCATTTT.

In DNA form, the CDR3 reads TGTGCCAGCAGTTTCTCTATACTAGCGGGGGGGCAAAGAACTACCTACAATGAGCAGTTCTTC. It yields the protein CASSFSILAGGQRTTYNEQFF. This chain links TRBV28 with TRBJ2-1; 13 bases are shared with TRBD2. Germline V CDR1 and CDR2: MDHEN, SYDVKM. With 3 bases clipped from V and 2 bases from J, the junction kept 16 bases outside the gene matches. The CDR3 spans 21 residues.

The chain joins TRBV7-9 to TRBJ2-5, with D possibly TRBD1 on 6 matching bases. The CDR3 spans 17 residues. Trimming took off 2 bases at V and 2 bases at J, with 18 bases between the two ends. Germline V lookup: CDR1 SEHNR, CDR2 FQNEAQ (reference sequence). CDR3 nucleotide sequence: TGTGCCAGCAGCTTACCGCCCTACAGGGACCAACAAGAGACCCAGTACTTC. Its protein product is CASSLPPYRDQQETQYF.

The chain couples TRBV25-1 to TRBJ1-1; 8 bases line up with TRBD1. This CDR3 spans 17 amino acids. V dropped 0 bases and J dropped 1; count of bases not matched to a gene: 7. Germline CDR1 reads MGHDK; CDR2 reads SYGVNS. The CDR3 loop is CASSEYFIGTGNTEAFF. In nucleotides, the CDR3 is TGTGCCAGCAGTGAATATTTCATCGGGACAGGGAACACTGAAGCTTTCTTT. Complete variable domain (other parts from reference TRBV25-1 and TRBJ1-1): EADIYQTPRYLVIGTGKKITLECSQTMGHDKMYWYQQDPGMELHLIHYSYGVNSTEKGDLSSESTVSRIRTEHFPLTLESARPSHTSQYLCASSEYFIGTGNTEAFFGQGTRLTVV.

This rearrangement joins TRBV4-1 to TRBJ1-1; D remains ambiguous. Germline V gene data show CDR1 as MGHRA and CDR2 as YSYEKL. Trimming shortened V by 4 bases and J by 7 bases, and 10 bases separated the two germline ends. The CDR3 has 12 residues. The DNA for the CDR3 is TGCGCCAGCAGCCTGCTGACGGGTGAAGCTTTCTTT. It is translated as CASSLLTGEAFF.

The chain uses TRBV4-1 and TRBJ1-6; 7 positions agree with TRBD1. The trim removed 1 base at V and 9 bases at J, leaving 6 bases unmatched. The CDR3 runs to 15 residues. Germline lookup yields CDR1 MGHRA and CDR2 YSYEKL. The CDR3 DNA reads TGCGCCAGCAGCCAAGTACAGGGGAGCGTTTCACCCCTCCACTTT. Protein: CASSQVQGSVSPLHF.

V usage is TRBV4-3 and J usage is TRBJ2-3; D is ambiguous. Germline V CDR1 and CDR2: LGHNA, YSLEER. The ends were cut back, 0 bases at V and 5 bases at J, with 6 bases in the middle. The CDR3 covers 13 residues. The CDR3 bases are TGCGCCAGCAGCCAAGATCGGATAGATACGCAGTATTTT. It encodes CASSQDRIDTQYF.

This clonotype came up many times. This sequence joins TRBV4-2 and TRBJ2-3; 10 nucleotides agree with TRBD1. V dropped 0 bases and J dropped 5; count of bases not matched to a gene: 8. CDR1 is LGHNA, CDR2 YNFKEQ, per germline. The CDR3 is 17 amino acids. CDR3 sequence: CASSQERDRGFEDTQYF. The CDR3 DNA is TGTGCCAGCAGCCAAGAAAGGGACAGGGGTTTCGAAGATACGCAGTATTTT.

The chain combines TRBV2 with TRBJ2-7, with D perhaps being TRBD1 or TRBD2 (6 bases each). Germline V gene lookup returns CDR1 SNHLY and CDR2 FYNNEI. The CDR3 loop spans 15 amino acids. The V and J ends lost 2 bases and 2 bases respectively, with 13 bases between them. For the CDR3, the DNA is TGTGCCAGCAGTGAACTGGGGGGCTCAACCTACGAGCAGTACTTC. Its translation: CASSELGGSTYEQYF.